The entry below gives a single T cell receptor (beta chain) sequence along with its context. Its antigen is unidentified. This specimen comes from a study of T-cell memory formation after mild COVID-19. Study-wide results and caveats: Clones contracting across day 15 to 85 had a balanced CD4/CD8 profile; later expanding clones leaned CD4+.

TCRdb passed the 5' RACE reads through MiXCR, listing each CDR3 protein once. The sample records 450,000 to 650,000 distinct CDR3 sequences, about a sixth being singletons. Germline values: CDR1 DFQATT, CDR2 SNEGSKA (reference sequence). The ends lost 6 bases at V and 6 bases at J; junction bases unmatched: 10. The CDR3 runs to 14 residues. This receptor was obtained from an adult woman who had mild COVID-19 (a few samples of this study predate the infection). Cell type and time point are not known. The chain joins TRBV20-1 to TRBJ2-3; 9 nucleotides align to TRBD2. The sequencing input was PBMCs or a T cell subset sorted from them (not recorded which). CDR3 sequence reads: CSADGAGGADTQYF. The CDR3 bases are TGCAGTGCGGACGGGGCGGGGGGGGCGGATACGCAGTATTTT.